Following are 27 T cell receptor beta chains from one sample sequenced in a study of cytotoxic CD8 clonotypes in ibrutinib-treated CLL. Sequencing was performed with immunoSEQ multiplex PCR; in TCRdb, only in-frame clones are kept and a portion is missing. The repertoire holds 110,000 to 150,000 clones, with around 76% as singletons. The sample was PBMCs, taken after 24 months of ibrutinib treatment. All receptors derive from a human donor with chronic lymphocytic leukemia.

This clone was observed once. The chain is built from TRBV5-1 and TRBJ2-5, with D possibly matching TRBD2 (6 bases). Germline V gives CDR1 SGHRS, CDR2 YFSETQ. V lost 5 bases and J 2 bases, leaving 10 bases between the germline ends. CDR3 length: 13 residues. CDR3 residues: CASRGEAQETQYF. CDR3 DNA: TGCGCCAGCAGGGGGGAGGCGCAAGAGACCCAGTACTTC.

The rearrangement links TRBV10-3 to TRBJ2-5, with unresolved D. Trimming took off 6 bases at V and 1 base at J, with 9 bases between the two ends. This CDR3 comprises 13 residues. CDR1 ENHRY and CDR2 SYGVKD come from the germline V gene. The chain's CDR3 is CAIRGSLQETQYF. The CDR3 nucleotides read TGTGCCATCAGGGGCAGCCTCCAAGAGACCCAGTACTTC.

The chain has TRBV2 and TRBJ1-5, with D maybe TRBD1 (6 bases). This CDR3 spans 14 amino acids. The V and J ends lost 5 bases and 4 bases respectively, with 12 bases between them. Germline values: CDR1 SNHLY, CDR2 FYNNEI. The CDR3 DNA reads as TGTGCCAGCAGTTGGGACACCCTTAATCAGCCCCAGCATTTT. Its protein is CASSWDTLNQPQHF.

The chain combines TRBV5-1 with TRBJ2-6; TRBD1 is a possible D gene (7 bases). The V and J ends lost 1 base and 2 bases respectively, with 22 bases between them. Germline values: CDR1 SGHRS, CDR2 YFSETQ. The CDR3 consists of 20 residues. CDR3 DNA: TGCGCCAGCAGCTTGCGGGACAGCCCCGGGGGCGGCCCTGGGGCCAACGTCCTGACTTTC. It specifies CASSLRDSPGGGPGANVLTF.

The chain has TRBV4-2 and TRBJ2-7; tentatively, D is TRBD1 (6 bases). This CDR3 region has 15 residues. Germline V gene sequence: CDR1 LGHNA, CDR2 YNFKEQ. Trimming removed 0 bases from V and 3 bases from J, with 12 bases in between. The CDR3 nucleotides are TGTGCCAGCAGCCAAGATCGACAGGCGAACTACGAGCAGTACTTC. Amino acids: CASSQDRQANYEQYF.

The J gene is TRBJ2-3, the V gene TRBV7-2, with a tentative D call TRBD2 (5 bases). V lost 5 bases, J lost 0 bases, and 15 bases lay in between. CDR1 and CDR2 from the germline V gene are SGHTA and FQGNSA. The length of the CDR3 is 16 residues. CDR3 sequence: CASSPKADPSTDTQYF. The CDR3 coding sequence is TGTGCCAGCAGCCCAAAAGCGGACCCGAGCACAGATACGCAGTATTTT.

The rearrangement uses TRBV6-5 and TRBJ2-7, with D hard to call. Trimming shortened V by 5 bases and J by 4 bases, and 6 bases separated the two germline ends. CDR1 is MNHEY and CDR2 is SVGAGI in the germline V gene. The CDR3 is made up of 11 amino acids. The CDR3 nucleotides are TGTGCCAGCAGTGAAGGTTACGAGCAGTACTTC. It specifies CASSEGYEQYF.

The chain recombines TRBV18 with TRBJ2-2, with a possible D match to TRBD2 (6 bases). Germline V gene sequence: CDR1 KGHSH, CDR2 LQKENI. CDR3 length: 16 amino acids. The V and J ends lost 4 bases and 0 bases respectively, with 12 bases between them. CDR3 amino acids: CASSRDGTANTGELFF. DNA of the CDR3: TGTGCCAGCTCACGGGACGGGACTGCGAACACCGGGGAGCTGTTTTTT. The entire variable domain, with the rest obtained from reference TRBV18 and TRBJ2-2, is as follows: NAGVMQNPRHLVRRRGQEARLRCSPMKGHSHVYWYRQLPEEGLKFMVYLQKENIIDESGMPKERFSAEFPKEGPSILRIQQVVRGDSAAYFCASSRDGTANTGELFFGEGSRLTVL.

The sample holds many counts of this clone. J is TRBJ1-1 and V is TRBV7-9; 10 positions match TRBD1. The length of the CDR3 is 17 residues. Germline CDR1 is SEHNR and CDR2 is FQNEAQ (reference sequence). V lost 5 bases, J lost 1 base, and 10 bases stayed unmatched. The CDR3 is CASSPGGTGATNTEAFF. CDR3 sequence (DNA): TGTGCCAGCAGCCCAGGGGGGACAGGGGCCACGAACACTGAAGCTTTCTTT. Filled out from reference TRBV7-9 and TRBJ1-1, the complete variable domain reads DTGVSQNPRHKITKRGQNVTFRCDPISEHNRLYWYRQTLGQGPEFLTYFQNEAQLEKSRLLSDRFSAERPKGSFSTLEIQRTEQGDSAMYLCASSPGGTGATNTEAFFGQGTRLTVV.

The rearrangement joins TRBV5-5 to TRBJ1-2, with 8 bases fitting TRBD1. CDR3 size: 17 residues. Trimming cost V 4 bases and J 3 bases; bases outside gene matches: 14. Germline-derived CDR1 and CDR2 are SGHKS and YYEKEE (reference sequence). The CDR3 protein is CASSPPQGAGGDYGYTF. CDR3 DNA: TGTGCCAGCAGCCCACCCCAGGGGGCGGGGGGTGACTATGGCTACACCTTC.

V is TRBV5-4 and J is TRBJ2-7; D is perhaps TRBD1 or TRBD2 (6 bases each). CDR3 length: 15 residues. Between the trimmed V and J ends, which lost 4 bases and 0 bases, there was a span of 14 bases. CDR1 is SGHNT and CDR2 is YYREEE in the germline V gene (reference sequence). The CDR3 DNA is TGTGCCAGCAGCCCGGGGGCCAGGGCCTCCTACGAGCAGTACTTC. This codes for CASSPGARASYEQYF.

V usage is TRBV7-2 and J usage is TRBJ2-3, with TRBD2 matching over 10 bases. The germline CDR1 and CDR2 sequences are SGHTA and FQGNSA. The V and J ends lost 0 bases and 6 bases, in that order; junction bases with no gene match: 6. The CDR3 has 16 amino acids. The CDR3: CASSLALAGEADTQYF. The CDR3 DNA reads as TGTGCCAGCAGCTTAGCCCTAGCGGGAGAAGCCGATACGCAGTATTTT.

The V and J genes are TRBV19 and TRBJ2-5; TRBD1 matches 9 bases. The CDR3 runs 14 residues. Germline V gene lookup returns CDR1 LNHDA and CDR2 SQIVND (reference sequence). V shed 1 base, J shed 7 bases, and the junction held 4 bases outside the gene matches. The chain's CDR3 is CASSIGGQGPTQYF. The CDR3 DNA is TGTGCCAGTAGTATAGGGGGACAGGGCCCGACCCAGTACTTC.

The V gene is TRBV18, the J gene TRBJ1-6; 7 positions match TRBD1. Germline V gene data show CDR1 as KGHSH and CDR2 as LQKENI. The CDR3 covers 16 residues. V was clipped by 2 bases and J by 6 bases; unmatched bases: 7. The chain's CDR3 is CASSPFQGGGNSPLHF. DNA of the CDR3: TGTGCCAGCTCACCATTTCAGGGGGGAGGTAATTCACCCCTCCACTTT.

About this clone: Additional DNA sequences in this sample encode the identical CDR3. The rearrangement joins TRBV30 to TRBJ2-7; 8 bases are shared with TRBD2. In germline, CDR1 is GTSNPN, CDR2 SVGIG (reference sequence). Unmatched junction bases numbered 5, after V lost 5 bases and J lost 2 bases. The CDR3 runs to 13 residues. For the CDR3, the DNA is TGTGCCTGGGGGCGGGGGGCTACCTACGAGCAGTACTTC. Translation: CAWGRGATYEQYF. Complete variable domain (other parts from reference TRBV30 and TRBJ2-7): SQTIHQWPATLVQPVGSPLSLECTVEGTSNPNLYWYRQAAGRGLQLLFYSVGIGQISSEVPQNLSASRPQDRQFILSSKKLLLSDSGFYLCAWGRGATYEQYFGPGTRLTVT.

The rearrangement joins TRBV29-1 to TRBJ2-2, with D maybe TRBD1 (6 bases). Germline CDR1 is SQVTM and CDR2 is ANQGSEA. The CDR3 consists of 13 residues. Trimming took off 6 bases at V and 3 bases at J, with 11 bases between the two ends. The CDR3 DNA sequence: TGCAGCGTGGGGGCGCAGCACACCGGGGAGCTGTTTTTT. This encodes CSVGAQHTGELFF.

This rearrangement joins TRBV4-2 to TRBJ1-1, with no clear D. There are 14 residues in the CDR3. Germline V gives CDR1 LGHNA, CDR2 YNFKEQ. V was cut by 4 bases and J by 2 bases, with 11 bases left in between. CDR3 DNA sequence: TGTGCCAGCAGCCGCCCCCGGGCCAACACTGAAGCTTTCTTT. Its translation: CASSRPRANTEAFF.

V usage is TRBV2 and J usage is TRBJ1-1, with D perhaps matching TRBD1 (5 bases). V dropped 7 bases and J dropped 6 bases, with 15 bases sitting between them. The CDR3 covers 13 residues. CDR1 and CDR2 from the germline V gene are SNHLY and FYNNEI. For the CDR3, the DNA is TGTGCCAGCAACCGACGGGACCTCTCTGAAGCTTTCTTT. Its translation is CASNRRDLSEAFF.

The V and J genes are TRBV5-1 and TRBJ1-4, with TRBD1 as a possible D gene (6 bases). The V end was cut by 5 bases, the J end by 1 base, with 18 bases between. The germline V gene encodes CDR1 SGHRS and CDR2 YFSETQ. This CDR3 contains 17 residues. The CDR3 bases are TGCGCCAGCAGTTCAGGACAGAGAGGGGGAACTAATGAAAAACTGTTTTTT. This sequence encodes CASSSGQRGGTNEKLFF.

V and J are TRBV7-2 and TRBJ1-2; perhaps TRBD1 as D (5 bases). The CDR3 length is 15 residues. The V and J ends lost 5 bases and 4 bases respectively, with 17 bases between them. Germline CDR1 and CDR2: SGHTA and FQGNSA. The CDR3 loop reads CASSPGGDGFYGYTF. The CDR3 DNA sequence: TGTGCCAGCAGCCCCGGGGGGGACGGATTCTATGGCTACACCTTC.

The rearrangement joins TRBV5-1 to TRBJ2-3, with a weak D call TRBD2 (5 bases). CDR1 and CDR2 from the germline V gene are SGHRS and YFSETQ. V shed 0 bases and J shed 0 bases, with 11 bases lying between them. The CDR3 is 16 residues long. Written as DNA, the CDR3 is TGCGCCAGCAGCTTGGGGCTAGCCCCTAGCACAGATACGCAGTATTTT. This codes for CASSLGLAPSTDTQYF.

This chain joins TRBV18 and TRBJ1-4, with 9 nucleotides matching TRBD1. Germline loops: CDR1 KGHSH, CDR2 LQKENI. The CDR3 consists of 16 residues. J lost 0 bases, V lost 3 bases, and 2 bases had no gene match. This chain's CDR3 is CASSPRQGATNEKLFF. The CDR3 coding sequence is TGTGCCAGCTCACCTCGACAGGGGGCAACTAATGAAAAACTGTTTTTT.

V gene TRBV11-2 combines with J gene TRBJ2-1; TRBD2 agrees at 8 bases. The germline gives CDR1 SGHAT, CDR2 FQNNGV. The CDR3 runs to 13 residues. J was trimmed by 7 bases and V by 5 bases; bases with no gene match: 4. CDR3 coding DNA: TGTGCCAGCAGCAGCGGGGGCCCTAATGAGCAGTTCTTC. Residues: CASSSGGPNEQFF.

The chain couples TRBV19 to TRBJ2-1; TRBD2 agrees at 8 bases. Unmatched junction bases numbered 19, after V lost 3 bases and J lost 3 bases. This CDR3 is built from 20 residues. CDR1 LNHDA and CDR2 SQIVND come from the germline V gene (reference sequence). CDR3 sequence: CASSMAVGGRPFSLYNEQFF. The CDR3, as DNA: TGTGCCAGTAGTATGGCCGTGGGCGGGAGGCCATTCTCTCTCTACAATGAGCAGTTCTTC.

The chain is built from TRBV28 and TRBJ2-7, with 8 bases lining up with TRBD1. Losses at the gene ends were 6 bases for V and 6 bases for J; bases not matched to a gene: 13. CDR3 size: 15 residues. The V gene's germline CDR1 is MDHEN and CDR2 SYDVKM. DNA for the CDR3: TGTGCCAGCAGCCCGCCAGGGGGCGGCCGCTCCGAGCAGTACTTC. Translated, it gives CASSPPGGGRSEQYF. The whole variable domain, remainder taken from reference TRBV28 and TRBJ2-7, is DVKVTQSSRYLVKRTGEKVFLECVQDMDHENMFWYRQDPGLGLRLIYFSYDVKMKEKGDIPEGYSVSREKKERFSLILESASTNQTSMYLCASSPPGGGRSEQYFGPGTRLTVT.

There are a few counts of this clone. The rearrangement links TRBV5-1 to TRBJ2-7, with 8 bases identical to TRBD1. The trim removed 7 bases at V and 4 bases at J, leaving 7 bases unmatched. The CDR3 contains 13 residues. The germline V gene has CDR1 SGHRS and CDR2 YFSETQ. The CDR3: CASGTTGGYEQYF. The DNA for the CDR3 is TGCGCCAGCGGAACCACAGGGGGTTACGAGCAGTACTTC.

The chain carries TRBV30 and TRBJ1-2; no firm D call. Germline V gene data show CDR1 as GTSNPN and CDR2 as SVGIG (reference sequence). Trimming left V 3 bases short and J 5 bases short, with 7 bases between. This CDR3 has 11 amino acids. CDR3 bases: TGTGCCTGGAGCGAACCGTATGGCTACACCTTC. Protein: CAWSEPYGYTF.